This is a list of T cell receptor beta chains from one sample in a study of control samples from healthy donors and cancer patients. Here immunoSEQ multiplex PCR was the method, and the copy in TCRdb shows in-frame clones only, minus some. The sample yields under 200,000 clones, just under 95% seen once. Sequenced sample: blood. The receptors here all came from a woman aged 40 to 50 in good health. CDR3s leave out the opening cysteine and the closing phenylalanine or tryptophan.

ASSLSVGDRNTIY | TRBV27
ASRSGRGPNTEAF | TRBV7-9
ASSVDLGSNEQF | TRBV9
ASSHTGTTNYEQY | TRBV5-1
AHSIAGNTEAF | TRBV12-3/TRBV12-4
ASQPLESDYGYT | TRBV19
ASSLAALRNTGELF | TRBV5-1
AISHDRAYGYT | TRBV10-3
SVRGSFPNTGELF | TRBV29-1
ASSQAGLAGGLADTDTQY | TRBV3-1/TRBV3-2
ASTQGRGGSEQY | TRBV11-2
SVGREGSYNEQF | TRBV29-1
ASSGTGNTIY | TRBV7-2
ASSQVTSGTDTQY | TRBV3-1/TRBV3-2
ASRSTAGANVLT | TRBV6-5
ASSTGQGWTTEAF | TRBV19
ASSKAGGGREAF | TRBV19
ASSSEGVNTEAF | TRBV19
ASSLGTSGSYNEQF | TRBV5-1
ASSVGDSGAPGANVLT | TRBV9
AWSSHPSTDTQY | TRBV30
ASSGPQQY | TRBV2
ASSHRQNNNSPLH | TRBV3-1/TRBV3-2
ASSSPFPGQGAAYEQY | TRBV25-1
ASSQGGTFSYEQY | TRBV3-1/TRBV3-2
ASSTRWGGSYGYT | TRBV5-1
ASSRLGQGNTEAF | TRBV6-5
ASSPILAGGHLEQF | TRBV5-1
ASSGHLNMNTEAF | TRBV19
ASSKVGQKTNEKLF | TRBV21-1
ASSLSQGNYGYT | TRBV7-2
ASSSQGQAYEQY | TRBV7-9
ASSPSPGGDYEQY | TRBV18
SASPGFADTQY | TRBV20-1
ASLDRGLHYGYT | TRBV19
ASSLPRGPSEAF | TRBV11-2
ASSVYGTGGAETQY | TRBV9
ASSSGAATF | TRBV7-2
ATSEGSGTEAF | TRBV24-1
ASSLKTGLVEAF | TRBV3-1/TRBV3-2
AISGRTANYGYT | TRBV10-3
ASSQRTGSYEQY | TRBV5-1
ASSYVGSGAEQF | TRBV6-2/TRBV6-3
SVDMRTGELF | TRBV29-1
ASSPWPGRYGYT | TRBV19
ASSLWTGNTEAF | TRBV5-4
ASSHPPTKTGTPSPLH | TRBV6-2/TRBV6-3
ASSYLQGWTQY | TRBV6-5
ASSLAPRDTQY | TRBV11-2
ASSSLGGQGWGNEQF | TRBV7-3
ATSNGQGVGTEAF | TRBV15
ASSVGPSGQTTGELF | TRBV9
ASSPGGTLIAGELF | TRBV5-1
ASSAYTTDTQY | TRBV2